The clone carrying this T cell receptor beta chain is a singleton in its sample. Antigen unknown. The data stem from a study of cytomegalovirus exposure and HLA in healthy donors. Broader study findings: Reportedly, fewer N-insertions than the 666-donor mean appeared in an Asian-associated ancestry cluster in a later analysis. Reports indicated that the classifier achieved high specificity and sensitivity in diagnosing cytomegalovirus status.

CDR3 length: 15 residues. Trimming removed 0 bases at V and 4 bases at J, with 11 bases between. Germline V CDR1 and CDR2: SGDLS, YYNGEE. PCR employed 60 Vbeta and 13 Jbeta primers. The method was immunoSEQ multiplex PCR; TCRdb's version includes in-frame clones alone and lacks a portion of them. The sample holds around 130,000 clones; over 60% are singletons and the top ten take less than 9%. The V and J genes are TRBV9 and TRBJ2-1; D is possibly TRBD2 (5 bases). Sequenced: PBMCs. The clonotype was recovered from a woman aged 40 to 55 in good health and CMV-seropositive. The CDR3 protein is CASSVAPDFYNEQFF. The CDR3 nucleotides are TGTGCCAGCAGCGTAGCTCCGGACTTTTACAATGAGCAGTTCTTC.